Listed here is a single T cell receptor (beta chain). Its antigen is still unknown. Each CDR3 protein is one row after TCRdb ran MiXCR on the RT-PCR reads. The sample carries 500,000 to 700,000 distinct CDR3 sequences, 20% to 25% recorded once. CDR3 length equals 14 residues. Trimming pared 10 bases from V and 4 bases from J, leaving 19 bases between. The germline V gene has CDR1 PRHDT and CDR2 FYEKMQ (reference sequence). The data belong to a study of response to subunit inactivated influenza vaccine. Overall study results and limits: New T cells are recruited in small numbers by each seasonal influenza vaccination, according to the authors' suggestion.

In addition, the sample was reused for a study of T cells expressing NK-cell markers. That paper notes: What made the TCR beta cDNA was 5'RACE template switching with UMIs. The sequencing cohort of eight donors included seven HCMV-seropositive individuals and one seronegative individual. The share of CD8+ T cells held by dominant NKG2C+ clonotypes was about 1.0-7.5% in several donors. Dominance of the CD3+CD56-NKG2C+ fraction by these clonotypes also held in several donors.

The receptor's source is a man aged 45 to 65 who received an inactivated influenza vaccine. The chain recombines TRBV13 with TRBJ2-5; D remains unclear. Sequencing used CD4+ T cells sorted from PBMCs, obtained less than 13 days after vaccination. CDR3 DNA: TGTGCCATGGGCACCGGGCCTAGAGGAGAGACCCAGTACTTC. As protein: CAMGTGPRGETQYF.